The rows below give T cell receptor beta chains drawn from one sample of a study of blood T cell repertoires in COVID-19. Using immunoSEQ multiplex PCR, the repertoire was profiled, and TCRdb retains in-frame clones only, with some absent. The top ten clones hold around 7.9% of a sample with roughly 340,000 clones, roughly 86% of them seen once. Sequencing was done on a sample of peripheral blood. Receptors originate from a woman in her seventies with COVID-19, enrolled during active disease. CDR3s include the opening cysteine and the closing phenylalanine or tryptophan. D genes are given only for firm matches. Clone size is shown for a subset of rows, as once, few, many or a class of expanded clone.

>16|TRBV28|-|TRBD1|TRBJ2-7
TGTGCCAGCAGTTTCCTTCCGGGACAGGGGGTCTACGAGCAGTACTTC
CASSFLPGQGVYEQYF
>15|TRBV28|-|-|TRBJ1-6
TGTGCCAGCAGTCAGGGGATGCCCTATAATTCACCCCTCCACTTT
CASSQGMPYNSPLHF
>17|TRBV6-2/TRBV6-3|-|-|TRBJ2-5
TGTGCCAGCAGTTACTCGCGGCGTCAGGGTATAGAAGAGACCCAGTACTTC
CASSYSRRQGIEETQYF
>15|TRBV7-2|-|TRBD1|TRBJ1-5
TGTGCCAGCAGCTTAGCAGGGGGCAACAATCAGCCCCAGCATTTT
CASSLAGGNNQPQHF
>13|TRBV11-2|-|-|TRBJ1-1
TGTGCCAGCAGCTTGCGAATGAACACTGAAGCTTTCTTT
CASSLRMNTEAFF
>15|TRBV18|-|TRBD1|TRBJ2-7
TGTGCCAGCACACTAGACCAGGGGGCATCCTACGAGCAGTACTTC
CASTLDQGASYEQYF
>16|TRBV28|-|-|TRBJ2-3
TGTGCCAGCAGTTTATTGCAGGGGCGGACATCAGATACGCAGTATTTT
CASSLLQGRTSDTQYF
>15|TRBV9|-|TRBD1|TRBJ1-2
TGTGCCAGCAGCCCTACTAACAGGGGATCCTATGGCTACACCTTC
CASSPTNRGSYGYTF
>13|TRBV6-5|-|-|TRBJ2-7
TGTGCCAGCAGTTTTCCAGGGAGGAACGAGCAGTACTTC
CASSFPGRNEQYF
>14|TRBV5-6|-|-|TRBJ1-1
TGTGCCAGCACCAAGACAGGCCAAGGGACTGAAGCTTTCTTT
CASTKTGQGTEAFF
>13|TRBV7-2|once|-|TRBJ1-1
TGTGCCAGCAAAGGGACAAGGGACGGTGAAGCTTTCTTT
CASKGTRDGEAFF
>17|TRBV6-6|-|TRBD1|TRBJ1-5
TGTGCCAGCAGTCGCCCCGGGACAGAGCACTTCAATCAGCCCCAGCATTTT
CASSRPGTEHFNQPQHF
>14|TRBV6-5|-|-|TRBJ2-7
TGTGCCAGCAGGCAGGTTTTAAGCTCCTACGAGCAGTACTTC
CASRQVLSSYEQYF
>18|TRBV30|-|TRBD1|TRBJ1-2
TGTGCCTGGAGTGTAGCCCCCTACCCAGGGGGCTCAGACTATGGCTACACCTTC
CAWSVAPYPGGSDYGYTF
>14|TRBV30|-|-|TRBJ2-7
TGTGCCTGGAGTCTCGGGAGCCCTCCCTACGAGCAGTACTTC
CAWSLGSPPYEQYF
>15|TRBV19|-|TRBD1|TRBJ1-1
TGTGCCAGTAGCGCGACAGGGGGCGGGTACACTGAAGCTTTCTTT
CASSATGGGYTEAFF
>18|TRBV9|-|TRBD1|TRBJ1-2
TGTGCCAGCAGCGCGCATGACAGGGCTACTGAAGCTAACTATGGCTACACCTTC
CASSAHDRATEANYGYTF
>16|TRBV4-1|-|TRBD1|TRBJ1-2
TGCGCCAGCAGTCCCGTAGGACAGGGAAAACACTATGGCTACACCTTC
CASSPVGQGKHYGYTF
>15|TRBV5-1|-|-|TRBJ2-2
TGCGCCAGCAGCTTGGAAGGGAGTGATACCGGGGAGCTGTTTTTT
CASSLEGSDTGELFF
>18|TRBV5-4|-|TRBD1|TRBJ1-4
TGTGCCAGCAGCTTGGGGGGGGGACAGGGTGCAACTAATGAAAAACTGTTTTTT
CASSLGGGQGATNEKLFF
>17|TRBV12-5|-|TRBD1|TRBJ1-2
TGTGCTAGTGGTTTAGGACAGGACTATACTTTAAACTATGGCTACACCTTC
CASGLGQDYTLNYGYTF
>13|TRBV2|-|-|TRBJ1-4
TGTGCCAGCAGTTCTCGCCGGGAAGAAAAACTGTTTTTT
CASSSRREEKLFF
>14|TRBV5-4|-|TRBD1|TRBJ1-6
TGTGCCAGCAGCCGGGACAGGGTGTATTCACCCCTCCACTTT
CASSRDRVYSPLHF
>13|TRBV7-9|-|-|TRBJ1-2
TGTGCCAGCAGCTTGGGGCAGAACTATGGCTACACCTTC
CASSLGQNYGYTF
>15|TRBV3-1/TRBV3-2|once|TRBD1|TRBJ2-1
TGTGCCAGCAGCCACCGGGACAGTATCTACAATGAGCAGTTCTTC
CASSHRDSIYNEQFF
>17|TRBV7-9|few|TRBD2|TRBJ2-1
TGTGCCAGCAGCTCGGGACTAGCGGGGGGTATTTACAATGAGCAGTTCTTC
CASSSGLAGGIYNEQFF
>17|TRBV6-2/TRBV6-3|-|TRBD1|TRBJ1-5
TGTGCCAGCAGTCTCGGGACAGGGGGTTGGAGCAATCAGCCCCAGCATTTT
CASSLGTGGWSNQPQHF
>14|TRBV7-9|-|-|TRBJ1-2
TGTGCCAGCAGCCCGTCAGGGGTCAACTATGGCTACACCTTC
CASSPSGVNYGYTF
>15|TRBV4-3|-|-|TRBJ2-7
TGCGCCAGCAGACAAGGGATGGGACATCCCTACGAGCAGTACTTC
CASRQGMGHPYEQYF
>17|TRBV4-1|-|TRBD2|TRBJ2-7
TGCGCCAGCAGCCTCCCAAATAGCGGGGGTCGAGCCTACGAGCAGTACTTC
CASSLPNSGGRAYEQYF
>12|TRBV24-1|-|-|TRBJ1-1
TGTGCCACCAGTGATTTTTGGGGGGTAACTTTCTTT
CATSDFWGVTFF
>13|TRBV15|few|-|TRBJ1-6
TGTGCCACCACGGTATCGTCTGATTCACCCCTCCACTTT
CATTVSSDSPLHF
>14|TRBV7-2|-|TRBD1|TRBJ1-2
TGTGCCAGCAGCCGGACGGGACAGACTAAGAGCTACACCTTC
CASSRTGQTKSYTF
>12|TRBV6-5|-|-|TRBJ2-7
TGTGCCAGCAGTCCAAGGGCGGGTGAGCAGTACTTC
CASSPRAGEQYF
>17|TRBV18|-|-|TRBJ1-6
TGTGCCAGCTCACCACCGATGGGGCGAGAGGATAATTCACCCCTCCACTTT
CASSPPMGREDNSPLHF
>16|TRBV24-1|-|TRBD1|TRBJ2-5
TGTGCCACCAGTGATTGGGGGACAGGGGGCGTGGAGACCCAGTACTTC
CATSDWGTGGVETQYF
>11|TRBV5-6|-|-|TRBJ1-2
TGTGCCAGCAGCCAACTTTATGGCTACACCTTC
CASSQLYGYTF